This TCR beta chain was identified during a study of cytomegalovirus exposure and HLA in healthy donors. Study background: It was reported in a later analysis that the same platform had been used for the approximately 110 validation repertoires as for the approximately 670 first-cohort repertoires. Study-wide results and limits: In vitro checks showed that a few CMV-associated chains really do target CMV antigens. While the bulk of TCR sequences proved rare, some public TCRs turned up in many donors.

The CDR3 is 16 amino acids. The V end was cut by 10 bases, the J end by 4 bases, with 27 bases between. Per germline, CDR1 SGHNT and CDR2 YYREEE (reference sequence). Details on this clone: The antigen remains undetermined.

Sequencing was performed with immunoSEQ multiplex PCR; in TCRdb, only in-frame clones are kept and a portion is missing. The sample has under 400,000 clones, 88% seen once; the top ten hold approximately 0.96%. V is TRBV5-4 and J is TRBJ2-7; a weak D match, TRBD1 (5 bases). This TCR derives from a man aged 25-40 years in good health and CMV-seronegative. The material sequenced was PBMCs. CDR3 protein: CARQQTTRRPPYEQYF. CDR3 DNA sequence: TGTGCCCGACAGCAAACAACCCGGCGACCTCCGTACGAGCAGTACTTC.